Shown below are 26 T cell receptor beta chains from a single sample sequenced in a study of blood T cells in healthy people across ages. Primed by a sample-barcoded 5' primer and a J-beta primer mix, a second PCR proceeded for about 7 to 11 cycles. Via MiXCR, TCRdb re-called the 5' RACE reads, giving one row per CDR3 protein. The data show roughly 700,000 distinct CDR3 sequences, 45% to 50% seen once. The sequenced sample consisted of blood. These receptors originate from a woman aged 55-70 years in good health.

This clonotype was observed a handful of times. The chain uses TRBV20-1 and TRBJ2-3; D call uncertain. The germline V gene encodes CDR1 DFQATT and CDR2 SNEGSKA (reference sequence). The CDR3 is made up of 11 amino acids. V shed 2 bases and J shed 5 bases, with 5 bases lying between them. Written as DNA, the CDR3 is TGCAGTGCTAGACAAGGAGATACGCAGTATTTT. This sequence encodes CSARQGDTQYF.

The rearrangement joins TRBV5-6 to TRBJ2-5; D may be TRBD1 or TRBD2 (5 bases each). V shed 2 bases and J shed 5 bases, with 10 bases lying between them. Germline assignment: CDR1 SGHDT and CDR2 YYEEEE. The length of the CDR3 is 13 residues. The CDR3 protein is CASSFGTSETQYF. CDR3 sequence (DNA): TGTGCCAGCAGCTTCGGGACGAGCGAGACCCAGTACTTC.

This clonotype was detected once. This chain connects TRBV9 to TRBJ2-1, with D possibly matching TRBD2 (6 bases). V was clipped by 0 bases and J by 1 base, with 14 bases between them. CDR3 length: 17 residues. The germline V gene has CDR1 SGDLS and CDR2 YYNGEE. The chain's CDR3 is CASSVAHLALSYNEQFF. In DNA form, the CDR3 reads TGTGCCAGCAGCGTAGCCCATCTAGCGCTATCCTACAATGAGCAGTTCTTC.

The V gene is TRBV6-2 or TRBV6-3, the J gene TRBJ1-1; 9 bases align to TRBD1. CDR1 MNHEY and CDR2 SVGEGT come from the germline V gene. The length of the CDR3 is 15 residues. V lost 5 bases to trimming and J lost 9 bases; unmatched junction nucleotides: 13. CDR3 DNA sequence: TGTGCCAGCAGTCCCCAAACAGGGGGCTTAGGAAAAGCTTTCTTT. It translates to CASSPQTGGLGKAFF.

This clonotype appeared once. The rearrangement joins TRBV14 to TRBJ2-1, with no clear D. Germline CDR1 is SGHDN and CDR2 is FVKESK. V lost 1 base, J lost 4 bases, and 5 bases lay in between. This CDR3 has 13 residues. The CDR3 region has the DNA TGTGCCAGCAGCCAAGCATTTTACAATGAGCAGTTCTTC. Translation gives CASSQAFYNEQFF.

The CDR3 region has the DNA TGTGCCAGCAGCCCCACCGTGAACACTGAAGCTTTCTTT. As protein: CASSPTVNTEAFF. This chain joins TRBV7-3 and TRBJ1-1; D is unclear. Germline loops: CDR1 SGHTA, CDR2 FQGTGA. Trimming took off 5 bases at V and 0 bases at J, with 7 bases between the two ends. The length of the CDR3 is 13 residues. Full variable domain (remainder filled in from reference TRBV7-3 and TRBJ1-1): GAGVSQTPSNKVTEKGKYVELRCDPISGHTALYWYRQSLGQGPEFLIYFQGTGAADDSGLPNDRFFAVRPEGSVSTLKIQRTERGDSAVYLCASSPTVNTEAFFGQGTRLTVV.

The chain couples TRBV7-2 to TRBJ2-5; 7 bases fit TRBD1. This CDR3 is built from 16 residues. V shed 6 bases and J 0 bases; nucleotides not matched to a gene: 10. The V gene's germline CDR1 is SGHTA and CDR2 FQGNSA. CDR3 bases: TGTGCCAGCAGTATCAAGGACAGGCCGTACCAAGAGACCCAGTACTTC. Its protein is CASSIKDRPYQETQYF.

This clonotype has just a few counts. The DNA of the CDR3 is TGCAGTGCTACTTCCCCGACTAACTATGGCTACACCTTC. Protein product: CSATSPTNYGYTF. The chain couples TRBV20-1 to TRBJ1-2; D unclear. Germline V gene lookup returns CDR1 DFQATT and CDR2 SNEGSKA (reference sequence). With 4 bases removed from V and 0 bases from J, the gap between germline ends came to 9 bases. The CDR3 length is 13 residues.

This chain uses TRBV10-3 with TRBJ1-6; D is undetermined. Per germline, CDR1 ENHRY and CDR2 SYGVKD. Trimming stripped 5 bases from V and 6 bases from J, with 14 bases between. The CDR3 runs to 15 residues. CDR3 sequence (DNA): TGTGCCATCAGTTGGACCGCCGATGGTAATTCACCCCTCCACTTT. As protein: CAISWTADGNSPLHF.

This clonotype was recorded many times. The CDR3 spells CASTPLVGTGAYNEQYF. The CDR3 coding sequence is TGTGCCAGCACACCGTTAGTCGGGACAGGGGCCTACAATGAGCAGTACTTC. J is TRBJ2-1 and V is TRBV3-1; 10 nucleotides line up with TRBD1. TRBJ2-7 matches the DNA end more closely, so the J call is doubtful. This CDR3 has 17 amino acids. From germline, CDR1 is LGHDT and CDR2 YNNKEL (reference sequence).

The chain links TRBV28 to TRBJ2-1; 12 bases match TRBD2. The V gene's germline CDR1 is MDHEN and CDR2 SYDVKM. The CDR3 has 16 residues. V shed 6 bases, J shed 7 bases, and the junction held 10 bases outside the gene matches. The CDR3: CASSQTSGGTRNEQFF. CDR3 bases: TGTGCCAGCAGCCAGACTAGCGGGGGCACTCGTAATGAGCAGTTCTTC.

This clonotype has more than one count but fewer than ten. The chain links TRBV27 to TRBJ2-7, with 7 bases fitting TRBD2. Germline CDR1 reads MNHEY; CDR2 reads SMNVEV (reference sequence). The CDR3 loop spans 16 amino acids. V lost 3 bases and J lost 0; bases outside the gene matches: 8. The CDR3 protein is CASSFRRAGASYEQYF. The CDR3 coding sequence is TGTGCCAGCAGTTTCCGGCGGGCGGGAGCCTCCTACGAGCAGTACTTC.

The chain is built from TRBV3-1 and TRBJ2-7, with 8 bases that match TRBD1. With V trimmed by 5 bases and J by 2 bases, 11 bases remained unmatched. CDR3 length equals 16 residues. Germline assignment: CDR1 LGHDT and CDR2 YNNKEL (reference sequence). The chain's CDR3 is CASSSPQGARTYEQYF. In DNA form, the CDR3 reads TGTGCCAGCAGCTCCCCGCAGGGGGCGCGGACCTACGAGCAGTACTTC.

The chain combines TRBV20-1 with TRBJ2-5, with TRBD2 identical over 7 bases. Matching the DNA end better, TRBJ2-7 makes the J call doubtful. Germline CDR1 DFQATT, CDR2 SNEGSKA (reference sequence). The CDR3 sequence is 12 residues long. CDR3 in amino acids: CSVGGGGYEQYF. The CDR3 DNA follows: TGCAGTGTTGGTGGGGGGGGATACGAGCAGTACTTC.

The rearrangement uses TRBV27 and TRBJ2-1, with TRBD2 matching 8 bases. The CDR3 has 15 residues. From germline, CDR1 is MNHEY and CDR2 SMNVEV (reference sequence). Trimming at V came to 5 bases and at J to 6 bases, leaving 9 bases not matched to a gene. The CDR3, as DNA: TGTGCCAGCAGTCCGCCCGGGAGGGCCGGCAATGAGCAGTTCTTC. Its protein product is CASSPPGRAGNEQFF.

The sample holds a few counts of this clonotype. The rearrangement links TRBV2 to TRBJ2-5, with 10 bases identical to TRBD2. The CDR3 spans 14 residues. V lost 7 bases to trimming and J lost 1 base; unmatched junction nucleotides: 3. CDR1 is SNHLY, CDR2 FYNNEI, per germline. The CDR3 is CASTLAGVQETQYF. The CDR3, as DNA: TGTGCCAGCACGCTAGCGGGAGTCCAAGAGACCCAGTACTTC. Combining the CDR3 with reference TRBV2 and TRBJ2-5 gives the whole variable domain EPEVTQTPSHQVTQMGQEVILRCVPISNHLYFYWYRQILGQKVEFLVSFYNNEISEKSEIFDDQFSVERPDGSNFTLKIRSTKLEDSAMYFCASTLAGVQETQYFGPGTRLLVL.

The rearrangement uses TRBV29-1 and TRBJ1-2; D may be TRBD1 (5 bases). The CDR3 has 10 residues. Germline assignment: CDR1 SQVTM and CDR2 ANQGSEA. With 7 bases removed from V and 8 bases from J, the gap between germline ends came to 11 bases. CDR3 loop: CSAQASGYTF. In DNA form, the CDR3 reads TGCAGCGCACAGGCGAGCGGCTACACCTTC.

This clonotype turned up a few times. The gene calls are TRBV5-1 and TRBJ2-3, with unresolved D. The V and J ends lost 4 bases and 2 bases respectively, with 17 bases between them. The V gene's germline CDR1 is SGHRS and CDR2 YFSETQ. The CDR3 covers 16 residues. In nucleotides, the CDR3 is TGCGCCAGCAGCCCCTATCCGGACCCGCCCACAGATACGCAGTATTTT. Its translation: CASSPYPDPPTDTQYF. The variable domain in full, completed from reference TRBV5-1 and TRBJ2-3, reads KAGVTQTPRYLIKTRGQQVTLSCSPISGHRSVSWYQQTPGQGLQFLFEYFSETQRNKGNFPGRFSGRQFSNSRSEMNVSTLELGDSALYLCASSPYPDPPTDTQYFGPGTRLTVL.

This clonotype was counted only a few times. This chain links TRBV29-1 with TRBJ2-5, with a possible D match to TRBD2 (5 bases). This CDR3 region has 16 residues. Germline assignment: CDR1 SQVTM and CDR2 ANQGSEA. Trimming left V 1 base short and J 4 bases short, with 19 bases between. CDR3 in DNA: TGCAGCGTTGAAGCGTCGGCGGGCGCCTCTGTAGAGACCCAGTACTTC. Amino acid sequence: CSVEASAGASVETQYF. Looking up the rest from reference TRBV29-1 and TRBJ2-5 gives the full variable domain: SAVISQKPSRDICQRGTSLTIQCQVDSQVTMMFWYRQQPGQSLTLIATANQGSEATYESGFVIDKFPISRPNLTFSTLTVSNMSPEDSSIYLCSVEASAGASVETQYFGPGTRLLVL.

This clonotype was found a few times. As DNA, the CDR3 is TGTGCCAGCAATATTCCCGGGACAGGGGACACTGAAGCTTTCTTT. It yields the protein CASNIPGTGDTEAFF. V and J are TRBV28 and TRBJ1-1, with 10 bases lining up with TRBD1. Germline V gene lookup returns CDR1 MDHEN and CDR2 SYDVKM. V lost 7 bases, J lost 3 bases, and 8 bases stayed unmatched. This CDR3 has 15 residues.

V is TRBV12-3 or TRBV12-4 and J is TRBJ1-4; 9 nucleotides align to TRBD1. After removal of 4 bases from V and 7 bases from J, the junction contained 7 bases not matched to a gene. CDR3 length equals 15 residues. The CDR3 nucleotides read TGTGCCAGCAGTTCCTCGGGACAGGGCGGTGAAAAACTGTTTTTT. Encoded protein: CASSSSGQGGEKLFF.

This clonotype has just a few counts. V usage is TRBV4-3 and J usage is TRBJ2-4; 7 positions match TRBD2. The V gene's germline CDR1 is LGHNA and CDR2 YSLEER. Trimming at V came to 0 bases and at J to 0 bases, leaving 5 bases not matched to a gene. This CDR3 spans 17 amino acids. This CDR3 reads CASSQESSGGAKNIQYF. CDR3 in DNA: TGCGCCAGCAGCCAAGAAAGTTCGGGGGGAGCCAAAAACATTCAGTACTTC.

V gene TRBV4-2 combines with J gene TRBJ2-7; 8 positions agree with TRBD2. V was pared by 1 base and J by 1 base, with 6 bases of the junction left unmatched. Per the germline V gene, CDR1 is LGHNA and CDR2 is YNFKEQ. The CDR3 length is 16 residues. CDR3 protein: CASSQAHSGSSYEQYF. The DNA of the CDR3 is TGTGCCAGCAGCCAAGCCCACAGCGGGAGTTCCTACGAGCAGTACTTC.

This sequence joins TRBV29-1 and TRBJ1-2; weak D call: TRBD1 (5 bases). This CDR3 region has 14 residues. Trimming stripped 3 bases from V and 3 bases from J, with 14 bases between. Germline V gene sequence: CDR1 SQVTM, CDR2 ANQGSEA. The CDR3, as DNA: TGCAGCGTTGAGAGGCCCGGGGGGGACTATGGCTACACCTTC. Translation gives CSVERPGGDYGYTF.

This clonotype was found a few times. The chain couples TRBV14 to TRBJ2-3; 7 bases fit TRBD1. The J segment lost 1 base and the V segment lost 4 bases, leaving 8 bases of the junction unmatched. The CDR3 is made up of 16 amino acids. Germline-derived CDR1 and CDR2 are SGHDN and FVKESK. The CDR3 loop is CASSLHRGYGTDTQYF. The CDR3 DNA follows: TGTGCCAGCAGCCTTCACAGGGGATACGGCACAGATACGCAGTATTTT.

V gene TRBV7-2 combines with J gene TRBJ1-1, with 7 bases aligning to TRBD1. This CDR3 is built from 21 residues. The germline V gene encodes CDR1 SGHTA and CDR2 FQGNSA. The junction had 22 bases not matched to a gene; V was cut back by 0 bases and J by 3 bases. The CDR3 sequence is CASSLAGPDRTQGSVYTEAFF. In DNA, the CDR3 is TGTGCCAGCAGCTTAGCGGGGCCAGATCGGACACAGGGGTCGGTGTACACTGAAGCTTTCTTT.